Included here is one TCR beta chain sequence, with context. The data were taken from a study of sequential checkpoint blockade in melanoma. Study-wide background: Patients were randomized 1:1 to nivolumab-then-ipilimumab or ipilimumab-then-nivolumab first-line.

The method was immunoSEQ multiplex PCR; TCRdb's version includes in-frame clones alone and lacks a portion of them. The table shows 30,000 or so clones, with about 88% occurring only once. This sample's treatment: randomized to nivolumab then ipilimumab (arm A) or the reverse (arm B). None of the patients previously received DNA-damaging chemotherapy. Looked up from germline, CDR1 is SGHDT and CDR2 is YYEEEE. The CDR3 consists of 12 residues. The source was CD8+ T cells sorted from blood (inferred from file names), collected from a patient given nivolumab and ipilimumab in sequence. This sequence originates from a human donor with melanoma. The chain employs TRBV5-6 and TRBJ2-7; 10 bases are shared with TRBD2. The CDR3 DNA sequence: TGTGCCAGCAGCCCCGGACTAGCGGAGTCCGAAGTC. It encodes CASSPGLAESEV.